The TCR beta chain described here comes from a study of beta chain features in type 1 diabetes. The study reverse transcribed the entire isolated RNA, so it sequenced expressed TCRB transcripts. Measured with immunoSEQ multiplex PCR; TCRdb has only the in-frame clones, and not every one. The sample has over 350,000 clones, over 13% seen once. This clone has only a few counts. V was pared by 5 bases and J by 5 bases, with 21 bases between. This CDR3 contains 16 residues. The germline V gene has CDR1 SGHDN and CDR2 FVKESK. The sample consisted of naive CD4+ T cells from blood. The gene calls are TRBV14 and TRBJ1-1; tentative D call: TRBD1 (5 bases). The clonotype originates from a woman aged 18-29 years in good health. The CDR3, as DNA: TGTGCCAGCAGCGAGTACATCGGCGGGGGAAGAACTGAAGCTTTCTTT. Translating it yields CASSEYIGGGRTEAFF.